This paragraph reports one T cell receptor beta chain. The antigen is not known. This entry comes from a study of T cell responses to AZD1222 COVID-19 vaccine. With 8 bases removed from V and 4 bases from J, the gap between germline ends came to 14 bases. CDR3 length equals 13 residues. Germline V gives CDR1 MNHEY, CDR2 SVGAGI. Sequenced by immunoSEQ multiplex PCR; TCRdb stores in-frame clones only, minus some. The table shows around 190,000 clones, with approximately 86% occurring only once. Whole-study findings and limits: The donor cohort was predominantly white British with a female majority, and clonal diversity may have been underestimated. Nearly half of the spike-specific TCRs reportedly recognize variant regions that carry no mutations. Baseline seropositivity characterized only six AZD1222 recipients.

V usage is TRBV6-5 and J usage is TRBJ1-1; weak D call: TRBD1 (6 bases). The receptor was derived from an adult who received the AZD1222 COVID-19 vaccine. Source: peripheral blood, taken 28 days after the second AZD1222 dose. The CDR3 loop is CASSSRGGTEAFF. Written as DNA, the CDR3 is TGTGCCAGCTCCAGCAGGGGAGGCACTGAAGCTTTCTTT.